These 23 T cell receptor beta chains originate from one sample sequenced in a study of cytomegalovirus exposure and HLA in healthy donors. The PCR was carried out with 60 Vbeta primers and 13 Jbeta primers. Profiled with immunoSEQ multiplex PCR; TCRdb holds only in-frame clones, not every one. The sample records 150,000 to 200,000 clones, 80% being singletons. Specimen: PBMCs. Receptors originate from a young man in good health and CMV-seropositive.

About this clone itself: One junction end disagrees with the germline gene, perhaps due to a read error. CDR3 sequence (DNA): TGCGCCAGCAGTTTGGTACCGGGTGCAGAGACCCAGTACTTC. It codes for CASSLVPGAETQYF. The chain has TRBV5-1 and TRBJ2-5; D call uncertain. This CDR3 is 14 amino acids long. Germline CDR1 and CDR2: SGHRS and YFSETQ.

The J gene is TRBJ2-5, the V gene TRBV27; 7 nucleotides line up with TRBD2. The V segment lost 4 bases and the J segment 5 bases; nucleotides outside the gene matches: 4. Germline lookup yields CDR1 MNHEY and CDR2 SMNVEV (reference sequence). The CDR3 is 13 residues long. The DNA of the CDR3 is TGTGCCAGCAGTTCGCTGGGGGGGGAGACCCAGTACTTC. Protein sequence: CASSSLGGETQYF.

The chain couples TRBV7-9 to TRBJ2-7, with D perhaps TRBD2 (5 bases). CDR3 length: 12 amino acids. Per germline, CDR1 SEHNR and CDR2 FQNEAQ (reference sequence). Trimming shortened V by 5 bases and J by 7 bases, and 12 bases separated the two germline ends. CDR3 DNA sequence: TGTGCCAGCAGCAAGACGGGGAGTGAGCAGTACTTC. This translates into CASSKTGSEQYF.

This chain joins TRBV2 and TRBJ2-7; 8 nucleotides line up with TRBD2. The germline CDR1 and CDR2 sequences are SNHLY and FYNNEI. This CDR3 has 17 residues. With 1 base clipped from V and 2 bases from J, the junction kept 10 bases outside the gene matches. The CDR3 DNA reads TGTGCCAGCAGTGAAGTCCCTAGCGGGTCTGAAACCTACGAGCAGTACTTC. This encodes CASSEVPSGSETYEQYF.

The chain has TRBV23-1 and TRBJ2-5; 7 bases align to TRBD2. TRBV23-1 is filed as an ORF, its function uncertain. Germline trimming cut 4 bases from V and 5 bases from J; bases unmatched to any gene: 10. CDR3 length: 15 amino acids. CDR3 amino acids: CASSPPGRERETQYF. The DNA for the CDR3 is TGCGCCAGCAGTCCCCCGGGGAGGGAGAGGGAGACCCAGTACTTC.

This chain joins TRBV18 and TRBJ2-4, with TRBD1 matching over 7 bases. Germline-derived CDR1 and CDR2 are KGHSH and LQKENI. The CDR3 spans 15 residues. J was trimmed by 6 bases and V by 6 bases; bases with no gene match: 11. The CDR3 region is CASSLGTDLINIQYF. The CDR3 nucleotides read TGTGCCAGCTCCCTCGGGACAGATTTGATAAACATTCAGTACTTC.

The V and J genes are TRBV5-1 and TRBJ1-5; 11 bases match TRBD1. Germline CDR1 and CDR2: SGHRS and YFSETQ. The trim removed 3 bases at V and 0 bases at J, leaving 5 bases unmatched. CDR3 size: 17 residues. CDR3 sequence reads: CASSSGTGGNSNQPQHF. The CDR3 DNA reads TGCGCCAGCAGCTCCGGGACAGGGGGTAATAGCAATCAGCCCCAGCATTTT.

The chain recombines TRBV27 with TRBJ2-1, with D possibly matching TRBD1 (5 bases). The germline V gene encodes CDR1 MNHEY and CDR2 SMNVEV (reference sequence). There are 14 residues in the CDR3. V lost 2 bases and J lost 6, with 11 bases in between. Here the CDR3 reads CASSLGRASNEQFF. The CDR3 DNA is TGTGCCAGCAGTTTAGGCAGGGCTAGCAATGAGCAGTTCTTC.

The rearrangement links TRBV27 to TRBJ1-6, with 9 bases matching TRBD1. The V gene end was trimmed by 6 bases and the J gene end by 6 bases; junction bases not matched to a gene: 6. Germline CDR1 and CDR2: MNHEY and SMNVEV (reference sequence). The CDR3 has 15 amino acids. CDR3 protein: CASRAGTGLNSPLHF. CDR3 coding DNA: TGTGCCAGCAGGGCCGGGACAGGGCTTAATTCACCCCTCCACTTT.

The chain is built from TRBV5-1 and TRBJ2-3; maybe TRBD2 (6 bases). With 4 bases removed from V and 6 bases from J, the gap between germline ends came to 18 bases. The CDR3 loop spans 15 amino acids. The germline V gene encodes CDR1 SGHRS and CDR2 YFSETQ. CDR3 protein: CASSPLAGPADTQYF. For the CDR3, the DNA is TGCGCCAGCAGCCCTCTCGCGGGACCGGCCGATACGCAGTATTTT.

The chain employs TRBV6-6 and TRBJ2-7; 9 positions agree with TRBD2. V was clipped by 3 bases and J by 6 bases; unmatched bases: 9. This CDR3 contains 15 residues. Germline V gene sequence: CDR1 MNHNY, CDR2 SVGAGI (reference sequence). The CDR3 nucleotides are TGTGCCAGCAGTTATCCGACTAGCGGTCTCGGCGAGCAGTACTTC. Protein product: CASSYPTSGLGEQYF.

The chain joins TRBV7-3 to TRBJ1-2; 12 positions agree with TRBD1. The length of the CDR3 is 17 residues. Germline CDR1 reads SGHTA; CDR2 reads FQGTGA. Trimming at V came to 1 base and at J to 4 bases, leaving 7 bases not matched to a gene. The DNA of the CDR3 is TGTGCCAGCAGCTTAAACCGGGACAGGGGGCGCACCTATGGCTACACCTTC. The encoded protein is CASSLNRDRGRTYGYTF.

The gene calls are TRBV11-3 and TRBJ1-3, with D possibly TRBD1 on 5 matching bases. With 5 bases removed from V and 2 bases from J, the gap between germline ends came to 16 bases. Per the germline V gene, CDR1 is SGHNT and CDR2 is YENEEA. The CDR3 is made up of 16 amino acids. The CDR3 DNA reads as TGTGCCAGCAGCACCAATCCAGGGCTCCCTGGAAACACCATATATTTT. Translating gives CASSTNPGLPGNTIYF.

This clone was seen a few times. The rearrangement uses TRBV7-8 and TRBJ1-4; D is ambiguous. The CDR3 loop spans 13 amino acids. V was trimmed by 5 bases and J by 8 bases, leaving 12 bases between them. Germline V gene data show CDR1 as SGHVS and CDR2 as FQNEAQ. CDR3 in DNA: TGTGCCAGCAGCACCCAGAAGACAGAAAAACTGTTTTTT. Its translation: CASSTQKTEKLFF.

In its sample, this clone was seen a few times. The V call is TRBV19, the J call TRBJ2-1; 10 nucleotides line up with TRBD2. J lost 0 bases, V lost 7 bases, and 12 bases had no gene match. CDR1 is LNHDA and CDR2 is SQIVND in the germline V gene (reference sequence). This CDR3 region has 18 residues. In nucleotides, the CDR3 is TGTGCCAGTAAAGGCCGGAGCGGGAGGGGGAGCTCCTACAATGAGCAGTTCTTC. It specifies CASKGRSGRGSSYNEQFF.

The gene calls are TRBV2 and TRBJ2-7, with 9 bases identical to TRBD2. CDR1 and CDR2 from the germline V gene are SNHLY and FYNNEI. The trim removed 6 bases at V and 4 bases at J, leaving 10 bases unmatched. CDR3 length: 15 amino acids. CDR3 sequence reads: CASRNPGTSRYEQYF. The CDR3 DNA reads TGTGCCAGCAGGAACCCGGGGACTAGCCGGTACGAGCAGTACTTC.

J is TRBJ2-5 and V is TRBV14; 9 bases agree with TRBD2. V gave up 0 bases and J gave up 2 bases; unmatched junction bases: 7. Germline CDR1 is SGHDN and CDR2 is FVKESK. The CDR3 runs to 17 residues. Here the CDR3 DNA reads TGTGCCAGCAGCCAAGAAGCCCCGCTAGCGGGACAAGAGACCCAGTACTTC. It specifies CASSQEAPLAGQETQYF.

This clone has just a few counts. The chain has TRBV5-1 and TRBJ2-7; D might be TRBD1 (5 bases). CDR1 and CDR2 from the germline V gene are SGHRS and YFSETQ. The CDR3 totals 17 residues. The V end lost 4 bases, the J end lost 6 bases, and 26 bases lay between the germline ends. CDR3 sequence: CASSPTGRVKGATEQYF. The CDR3 bases are TGCGCCAGCAGCCCTACTGGACGGGTGAAAGGGGCCACCGAGCAGTACTTC.

The chain recombines TRBV7-6 with TRBJ1-5; D remains unclear. V was pared by 4 bases and J by 7 bases, with 11 bases between. There are 13 residues in the CDR3. CDR1 and CDR2 (germline): SGHVS, FNYEAQ. The CDR3 DNA reads as TGTGCCAGCAGCTCCCGGGTTGGCCAGCCCCAGCATTTT. Its translation: CASSSRVGQPQHF. The full variable domain, with the rest looked up from reference TRBV7-6 and TRBJ1-5, is GAGVSQSPRYKVTKRGQDVALRCDPISGHVSLYWYRQALGQGPEFLTYFNYEAQQDKSGLPNDRFSAERPEGSISTLTIQRTEQRDSAMYRCASSSRVGQPQHFGDGTRLSIL.

The chain is built from TRBV29-1 and TRBJ1-1; 8 nucleotides agree with TRBD1. The CDR3 is made up of 11 amino acids. With 6 bases clipped from V and 9 bases from J, the junction kept 6 bases outside the gene matches. Germline V gene sequence: CDR1 SQVTM, CDR2 ANQGSEA. CDR3 residues: CSVDRDGKAFF. The CDR3 nucleotides are TGCAGCGTGGACAGGGACGGCAAAGCTTTCTTT.

The gene calls are TRBV28 and TRBJ2-2, with D uncertain. V lost 4 bases to trimming and J lost 4 bases, with 19 bases between them. Germline V gene lookup returns CDR1 MDHEN and CDR2 SYDVKM. The CDR3 contains 17 residues. CDR3 bases: TGTGCCAGCAGTTCCGCGTTGAGGCCCTCGGTCACCGGGGAGCTGTTTTTT. This encodes CASSSALRPSVTGELFF.

This chain links TRBV19 with TRBJ2-1, with 11 bases that match TRBD2. J was trimmed by 9 bases and V by 5 bases; bases with no gene match: 6. Looked up from germline, CDR1 is LNHDA and CDR2 is SQIVND (reference sequence). The CDR3 has 14 residues. The CDR3 DNA follows: TGTGCCAGTAGTTATAGCGGGGGGGCCCTTGAGCAGTTCTTC. The encoded protein is CASSYSGGALEQFF.

This clone was observed a handful of times. The CDR3 sequence is CASSNKRTGGNYEQYF. DNA of the CDR3: TGTGCCAGCAGCAATAAGAGGACAGGGGGCAACTACGAGCAGTACTTC. The V gene is TRBV11-3, the J gene TRBJ2-7, with TRBD1 identical over 11 bases. CDR1 is SGHNT and CDR2 is YENEEA in the germline V gene. V lost 5 bases, J lost 3 bases, and 9 bases stayed unmatched. The CDR3 runs to 16 residues.